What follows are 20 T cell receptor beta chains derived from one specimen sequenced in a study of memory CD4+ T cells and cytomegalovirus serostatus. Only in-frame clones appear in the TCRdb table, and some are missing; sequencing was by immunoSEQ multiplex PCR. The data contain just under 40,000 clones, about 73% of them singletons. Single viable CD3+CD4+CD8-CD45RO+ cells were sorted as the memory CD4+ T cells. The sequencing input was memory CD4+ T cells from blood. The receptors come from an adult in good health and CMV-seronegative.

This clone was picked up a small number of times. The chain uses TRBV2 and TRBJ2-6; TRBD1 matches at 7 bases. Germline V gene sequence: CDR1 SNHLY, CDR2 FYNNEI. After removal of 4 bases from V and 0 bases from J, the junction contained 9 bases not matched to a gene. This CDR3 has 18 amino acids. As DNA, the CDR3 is TGTGCCAGCAGTGTTACCGGGACAGTGATCTCTGGGGCCAACGTCCTGACTTTC. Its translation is CASSVTGTVISGANVLTF.

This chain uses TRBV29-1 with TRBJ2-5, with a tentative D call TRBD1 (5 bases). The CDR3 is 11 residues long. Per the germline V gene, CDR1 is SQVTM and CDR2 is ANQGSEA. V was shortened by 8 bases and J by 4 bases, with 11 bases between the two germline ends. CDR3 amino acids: CSHRSLETQYF. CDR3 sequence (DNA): TGCAGCCACAGGTCATTAGAGACCCAGTACTTC.

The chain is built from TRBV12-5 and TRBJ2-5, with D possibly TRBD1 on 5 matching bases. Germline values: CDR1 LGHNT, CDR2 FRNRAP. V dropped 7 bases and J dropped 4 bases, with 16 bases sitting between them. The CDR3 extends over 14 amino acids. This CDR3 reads CASVSRAPRETQYF. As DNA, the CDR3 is TGTGCTAGTGTCTCCAGGGCACCACGAGAGACCCAGTACTTC.

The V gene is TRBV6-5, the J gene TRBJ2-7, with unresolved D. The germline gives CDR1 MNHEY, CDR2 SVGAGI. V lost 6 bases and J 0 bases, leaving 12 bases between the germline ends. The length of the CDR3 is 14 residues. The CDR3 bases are TGTGCCAGCAGGACCCGTACTGGCTCCTACGAGCAGTACTTC. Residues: CASRTRTGSYEQYF.

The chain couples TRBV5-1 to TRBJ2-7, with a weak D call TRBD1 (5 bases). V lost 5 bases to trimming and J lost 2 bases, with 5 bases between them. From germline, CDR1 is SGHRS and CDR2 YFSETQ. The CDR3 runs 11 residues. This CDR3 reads CASRTAYEQYF. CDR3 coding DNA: TGCGCCAGCAGGACAGCCTACGAGCAGTACTTC.

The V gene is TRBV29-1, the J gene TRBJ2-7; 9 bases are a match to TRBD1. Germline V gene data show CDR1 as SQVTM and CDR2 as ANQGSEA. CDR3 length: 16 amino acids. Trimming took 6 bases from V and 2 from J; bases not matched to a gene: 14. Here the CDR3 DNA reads TGCAGCGTAGCCCCGGGACAGGGTTTCCTGCCCTACGAGCAGTACTTC. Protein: CSVAPGQGFLPYEQYF.

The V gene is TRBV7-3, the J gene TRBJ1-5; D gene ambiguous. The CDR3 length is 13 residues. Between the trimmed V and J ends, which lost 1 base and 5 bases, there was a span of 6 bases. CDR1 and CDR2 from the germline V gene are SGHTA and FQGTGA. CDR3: CASSLNRYQPQHF. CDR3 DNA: TGTGCCAGCAGCTTAAATCGTTATCAGCCCCAGCATTTT.

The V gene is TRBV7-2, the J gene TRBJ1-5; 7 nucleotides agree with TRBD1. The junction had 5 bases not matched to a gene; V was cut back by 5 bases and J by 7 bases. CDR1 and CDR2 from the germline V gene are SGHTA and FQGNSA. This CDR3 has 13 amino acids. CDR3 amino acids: CASSDRALQPQHF. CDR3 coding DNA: TGTGCCAGCAGCGACAGGGCACTACAGCCCCAGCATTTT.

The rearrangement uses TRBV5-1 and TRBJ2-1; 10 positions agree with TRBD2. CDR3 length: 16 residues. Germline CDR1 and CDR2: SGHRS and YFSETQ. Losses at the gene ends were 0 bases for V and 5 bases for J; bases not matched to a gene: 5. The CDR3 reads CASSLGSGGADNEQFF. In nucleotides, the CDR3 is TGCGCCAGCAGCTTGGGAAGCGGGGGGGCCGACAATGAGCAGTTCTTC.

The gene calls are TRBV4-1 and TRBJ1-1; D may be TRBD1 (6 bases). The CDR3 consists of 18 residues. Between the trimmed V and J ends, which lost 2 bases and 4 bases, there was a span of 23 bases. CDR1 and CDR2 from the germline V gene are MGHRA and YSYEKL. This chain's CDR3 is CASSQSPSGVKEATEAFF. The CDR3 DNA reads TGCGCCAGCAGCCAATCTCCTTCAGGGGTAAAGGAAGCCACTGAAGCTTTCTTT.

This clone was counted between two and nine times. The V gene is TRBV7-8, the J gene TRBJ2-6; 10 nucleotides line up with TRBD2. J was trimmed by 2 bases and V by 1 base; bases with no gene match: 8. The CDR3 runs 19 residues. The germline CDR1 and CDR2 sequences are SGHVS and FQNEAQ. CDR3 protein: CASSLVSFLAGAGANVLTF. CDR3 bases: TGTGCCAGCAGCTTAGTGTCGTTCCTAGCGGGGGCTGGGGCCAACGTCCTGACTTTC.

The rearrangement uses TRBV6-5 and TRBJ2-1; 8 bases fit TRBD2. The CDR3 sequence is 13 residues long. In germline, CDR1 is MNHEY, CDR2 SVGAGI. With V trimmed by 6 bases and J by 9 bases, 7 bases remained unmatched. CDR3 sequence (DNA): TGTGCCAGCAGAGGACTAGCTCGGGGTGAGCAGTTCTTC. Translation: CASRGLARGEQFF.

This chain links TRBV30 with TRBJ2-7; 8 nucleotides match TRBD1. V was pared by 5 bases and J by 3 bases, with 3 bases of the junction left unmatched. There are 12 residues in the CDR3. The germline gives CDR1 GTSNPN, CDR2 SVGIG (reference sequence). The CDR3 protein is CAWDRGRYEQYF. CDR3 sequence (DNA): TGTGCCTGGGACAGGGGCCGCTACGAGCAGTACTTC. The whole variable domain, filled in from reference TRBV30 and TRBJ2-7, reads SQTIHQWPATLVQPVGSPLSLECTVEGTSNPNLYWYRQAAGRGLQLLFYSVGIGQISSEVPQNLSASRPQDRQFILSSKKLLLSDSGFYLCAWDRGRYEQYFGPGTRLTVT.

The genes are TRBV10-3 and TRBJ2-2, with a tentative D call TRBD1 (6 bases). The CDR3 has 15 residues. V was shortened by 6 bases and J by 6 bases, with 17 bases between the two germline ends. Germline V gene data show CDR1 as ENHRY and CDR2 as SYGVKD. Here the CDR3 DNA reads TGTGCCATCAGCCAGAACAGGGATTACGCCGGGGAGCTGTTTTTT. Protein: CAISQNRDYAGELFF.

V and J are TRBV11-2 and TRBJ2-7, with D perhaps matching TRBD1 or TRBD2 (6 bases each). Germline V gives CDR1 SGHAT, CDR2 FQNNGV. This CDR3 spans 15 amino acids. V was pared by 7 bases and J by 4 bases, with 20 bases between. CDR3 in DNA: TGTGCCAGCAACACTCCCCGGGGGCAAATTTACGAGCAGTACTTC. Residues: CASNTPRGQIYEQYF. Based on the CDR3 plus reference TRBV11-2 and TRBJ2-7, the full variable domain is EAGVAQSPRYKIIEKRQSVAFWCNPISGHATLYWYQQILGQGPKLLIQFQNNGVVDDSQLPKDRFSAERLKGVDSTLKIQPAKLEDSAVYLCASNTPRGQIYEQYFGPGTRLTVT.

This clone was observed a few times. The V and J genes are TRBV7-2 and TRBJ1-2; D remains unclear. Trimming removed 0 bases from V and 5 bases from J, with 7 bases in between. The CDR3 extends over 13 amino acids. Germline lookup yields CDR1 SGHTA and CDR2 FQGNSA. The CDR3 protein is CASSLATAYGYTF. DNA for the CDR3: TGTGCCAGCAGCTTAGCCACAGCATATGGCTACACCTTC.

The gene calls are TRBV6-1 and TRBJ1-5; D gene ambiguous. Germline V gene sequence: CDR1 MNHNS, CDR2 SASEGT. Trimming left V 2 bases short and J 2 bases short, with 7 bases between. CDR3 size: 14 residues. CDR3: CASSERRGNQPQHF. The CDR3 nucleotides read TGTGCCAGCAGTGAAAGGCGGGGCAATCAGCCCCAGCATTTT.

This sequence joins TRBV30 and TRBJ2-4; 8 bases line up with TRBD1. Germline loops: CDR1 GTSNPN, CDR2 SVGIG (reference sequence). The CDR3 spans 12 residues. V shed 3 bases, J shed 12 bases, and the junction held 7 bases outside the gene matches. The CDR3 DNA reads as TGTGCCTGGAGAACGGACAGGGCCACTCAGTACTTC. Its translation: CAWRTDRATQYF.

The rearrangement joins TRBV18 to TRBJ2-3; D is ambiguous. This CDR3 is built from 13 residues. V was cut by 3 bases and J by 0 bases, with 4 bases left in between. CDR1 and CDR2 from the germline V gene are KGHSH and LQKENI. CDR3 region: CASSPPSTDTQYF. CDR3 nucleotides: TGTGCCAGCTCACCCCCCAGCACAGATACGCAGTATTTT. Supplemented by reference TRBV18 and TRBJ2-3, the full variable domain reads NAGVMQNPRHLVRRRGQEARLRCSPMKGHSHVYWYRQLPEEGLKFMVYLQKENIIDESGMPKERFSAEFPKEGPSILRIQQVVRGDSAAYFCASSPPSTDTQYFGPGTRLTVL.

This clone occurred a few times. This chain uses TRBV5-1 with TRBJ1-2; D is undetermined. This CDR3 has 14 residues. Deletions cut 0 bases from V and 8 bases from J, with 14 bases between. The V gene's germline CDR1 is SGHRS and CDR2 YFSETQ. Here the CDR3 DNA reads TGCGCCAGCAGCTTGGCCCCCCAGCCCGAGGGCTACACCTTC. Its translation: CASSLAPQPEGYTF.